A single sample gave rise to the 22 T cell receptor beta chains below, sequenced in a study of cytomegalovirus exposure and HLA in healthy donors. The PCR employed 60 Vbeta primers together with 13 Jbeta primers. The method was immunoSEQ multiplex PCR; TCRdb's version includes in-frame clones alone and lacks a portion of them. The sample yields roughly 120,000 clones, approximately 70% seen once. Specimen: PBMCs. These receptors all come from a middle-aged woman in good health and CMV-seropositive.

This clone was seen a few times. The CDR3 protein is CASSEMPWGELGNEQFF. CDR3 DNA: TGTGCCAGCAGCGAGATGCCCTGGGGAGAGTTGGGCAATGAGCAGTTCTTC. The chain employs TRBV7-3 and TRBJ2-1, with TRBD2 as a possible D gene (5 bases). Trimming took 5 bases from V and 6 from J, leaving 23 bases between them. The germline gives CDR1 SGHTA, CDR2 FQGTGA. The CDR3 runs to 17 residues.

This clone was found once. CDR3 nucleotide sequence: TGTGCCAGCAGCCAAGACCGGGGTGGCTTCTATGGCTACACCTTC. It encodes CASSQDRGGFYGYTF. The chain combines TRBV4-2 with TRBJ1-2; no definite D call. Between the trimmed V and J ends, which lost 0 bases and 4 bases, there was a span of 12 bases. The CDR3 totals 15 residues. Germline lookup yields CDR1 LGHNA and CDR2 YNFKEQ.

The rearrangement joins TRBV28 to TRBJ1-1; D uncertain. The CDR3 length is 14 residues. Germline CDR1 is MDHEN and CDR2 is SYDVKM. V dropped 6 bases and J dropped 6 bases, with 17 bases sitting between them. The DNA for the CDR3 is TGTGCCAGCAGCCGGGGTGCCGCGGTTGCTGAAGCTTTCTTT. Translating it yields CASSRGAAVAEAFF.

The chain recombines TRBV7-2 with TRBJ1-3; possible D gene TRBD1, 6 bases. In germline, CDR1 is SGHTA, CDR2 FQGNSA. V was pared by 5 bases and J by 5 bases, with 16 bases between. This CDR3 region has 15 residues. In DNA, the CDR3 is TGTGCCAGCAGCCCTCGGGGGGGGGCGAGAAACACCATATATTTT. It is translated as CASSPRGGARNTIYF.

This clone appeared a few times. The V gene is TRBV29-1, the J gene TRBJ1-2; D call uncertain. The length of the CDR3 is 12 residues. V was shortened by 4 bases and J by 1 base, with 7 bases between the two germline ends. Germline CDR1 and CDR2: SQVTM and ANQGSEA. DNA of the CDR3: TGCAGCGTTGTAGCCCTTAACTATGGCTACACCTTC. Protein sequence: CSVVALNYGYTF.

The genes are TRBV30 and TRBJ2-7; 16 bases fit TRBD2. V was clipped by 4 bases and J by 6 bases; unmatched bases: 6. The CDR3 consists of 15 residues. Per germline, CDR1 GTSNPN and CDR2 SVGIG (reference sequence). As DNA, the CDR3 is TGTGCCTGGACCGGGACTAGCGGGAGGGCCGGCGAGCAGTACTTC. Protein: CAWTGTSGRAGEQYF.

The chain is built from TRBV7-2 and TRBJ2-2, with 7 nucleotides matching TRBD2. The ends lost 4 bases at V and 5 bases at J; junction bases unmatched: 7. Germline V gene sequence: CDR1 SGHTA, CDR2 FQGNSA. The CDR3 spans 15 residues. The CDR3 DNA reads as TGTGCCAGCAGCTCGAGGCGGGAGTCTACCGGGGAGCTGTTTTTT. Encoded protein: CASSSRRESTGELFF.

The rearrangement links TRBV5-1 to TRBJ2-2; 7 bases line up with TRBD1. This CDR3 is built from 15 residues. Germline-derived CDR1 and CDR2 are SGHRS and YFSETQ. Unmatched junction bases numbered 5, after V lost 3 bases and J lost 3 bases. The CDR3 DNA sequence: TGCGCCAGCAGCTCAAGACAGGGATACACCGGGGAGCTGTTTTTT. Translated, it gives CASSSRQGYTGELFF.

The rearrangement links TRBV29-1 to TRBJ1-1, with 7 bases fitting TRBD1. After removal of 7 bases from V and 0 bases from J, the junction contained 2 bases not matched to a gene. Germline V gene data show CDR1 as SQVTM and CDR2 as ANQGSEA. The CDR3 length is 12 residues. CDR3 nucleotides: TGCAGCGCGGGACAGATGAACACTGAAGCTTTCTTT. Amino acids: CSAGQMNTEAFF.

The chain has TRBV6-5 and TRBJ2-7; maybe TRBD2 (5 bases). Germline values: CDR1 MNHEY, CDR2 SVGAGI. The germline V and J ends were trimmed by 5 bases and 3 bases, with 14 bases remaining between them. The CDR3 is made up of 14 amino acids. CDR3 region: CASSPERRNYEQYF. CDR3 coding DNA: TGTGCCAGCAGTCCCGAGCGGCGGAACTACGAGCAGTACTTC.

The genes are TRBV7-8 and TRBJ1-1; 8 nucleotides agree with TRBD1. The CDR3 loop spans 15 amino acids. Germline V gives CDR1 SGHVS, CDR2 FQNEAQ. With 2 bases clipped from V and 4 bases from J, the junction kept 6 bases outside the gene matches. The CDR3 region has the DNA TGTGCCAGCAGCTTAATACAGGGGGAAGGCACTGAAGCTTTCTTT. Protein: CASSLIQGEGTEAFF.

V and J are TRBV2 and TRBJ2-5; D ambiguous. The DNA end is more similar to TRBJ2-7, so the J call may be wrong. This CDR3 region has 12 residues. Germline CDR1 SNHLY, CDR2 FYNNEI. The CDR3 spells CASLVQSYEQYF. DNA of the CDR3: TGTGCCAGTCTGGTCCAATCCTACGAGCAGTACTTC.

The chain is built from TRBV19 and TRBJ2-5; 13 bases are a match to TRBD2. The CDR3 length is 15 residues. The germline gives CDR1 LNHDA, CDR2 SQIVND (reference sequence). With V trimmed by 10 bases and J by 4 bases, 9 bases remained unmatched. CDR3 nucleotide sequence: TGTGCCACGAGAAGGACTAGCGGGAGCCCAGAGACCCAGTACTTC. It encodes CATRRTSGSPETQYF.

This clone was seen just once. CDR3 amino acids: CASTGKASEAFF. CDR3 nucleotide sequence: TGTGCCAGCACAGGGAAAGCATCCGAAGCTTTCTTT. V is TRBV7-9 and J is TRBJ1-1; D perhaps matches TRBD1 (5 bases). Trimming took off 7 bases at V and 8 bases at J, with 14 bases between the two ends. This CDR3 is 12 amino acids long. In germline, CDR1 is SEHNR, CDR2 FQNEAQ (reference sequence).

This clone occurred a few times. The V and J genes are TRBV19 and TRBJ1-5; D unclear. The CDR3 contains 13 residues. V dropped 1 base and J dropped 6 bases, with 7 bases sitting between them. Germline assignment: CDR1 LNHDA and CDR2 SQIVND (reference sequence). CDR3 nucleotides: TGTGCCAGTAGTATAGGGAGAGGTCAGCCCCAGCATTTT. This encodes CASSIGRGQPQHF.

The chain joins TRBV4-2 to TRBJ2-1, with TRBD1 matching over 12 bases. The V and J ends lost 0 bases and 6 bases, in that order; junction bases with no gene match: 6. This CDR3 spans 17 amino acids. CDR1 and CDR2 (germline): LGHNA, YNFKEQ. The CDR3 loop reads CASSQDSGQGAGNEQFF. Here the CDR3 DNA reads TGTGCCAGCAGCCAAGATTCGGGACAGGGGGCGGGCAATGAGCAGTTCTTC.

This clone has more than one count but fewer than ten. V and J are TRBV10-3 and TRBJ2-1, with TRBD1 as a possible D gene (6 bases). V was trimmed by 5 bases and J by 14 bases, leaving 13 bases between them. The CDR3 has 11 amino acids. The V gene's germline CDR1 is ENHRY and CDR2 SYGVKD. CDR3 region: CAISPGEREFF. The DNA of the CDR3 is TGTGCCATCAGTCCAGGGGAACGAGAGTTCTTC.

This clone showed up just a few times. This chain joins TRBV11-2 and TRBJ2-7; TRBD2 agrees at 14 bases. Losses at the gene ends were 0 bases for V and 4 bases for J; bases not matched to a gene: 8. The CDR3 totals 18 residues. Germline CDR1 and CDR2: SGHAT and FQNNGV. The CDR3 DNA follows: TGTGCCAGCAGCTTAGATCGAAGGACTAGCGGGAGGCCGTACGAGCAGTACTTC. Protein: CASSLDRRTSGRPYEQYF.

The V and J genes are TRBV5-6 and TRBJ1-1; no clear D gene. V gave up 1 base and J gave up 5 bases, with 9 bases separating them. Germline CDR1 SGHDT, CDR2 YYEEEE. The CDR3 spans 13 residues. CDR3 coding DNA: TGTGCCAGCAGCTTGAACGTGCGTACTGAAGCTTTCTTT. Its protein product is CASSLNVRTEAFF.

The rearrangement uses TRBV15 and TRBJ1-1, with D tentatively TRBD1 (5 bases). CDR3 length: 17 amino acids. Germline V gives CDR1 LNHNV, CDR2 YYDKDF (reference sequence). Trimming took 0 bases from V and 3 from J, leaving 17 bases between them. The CDR3, as DNA: TGTGCCACCAGCAGAGATACCCGACAGTATCTGGACACTGAAGCTTTCTTT. This encodes CATSRDTRQYLDTEAFF.

The rearrangement joins TRBV7-9 to TRBJ2-1; a weak D match, TRBD2 (6 bases). V lost 10 bases and J lost 4, with 14 bases in between. The length of the CDR3 is 13 residues. The germline V gene has CDR1 SEHNR and CDR2 FQNEAQ (reference sequence). The DNA for the CDR3 is TGTGCCATCCACCAGGGAGGATACAATGAGCAGTTCTTC. Encoded protein: CAIHQGGYNEQFF.

The chain carries TRBV15 and TRBJ1-5, with D tentatively TRBD1 (5 bases). Germline V gives CDR1 LNHNV, CDR2 YYDKDF (reference sequence). The CDR3 is 15 amino acids. Between the trimmed V and J ends, which lost 1 base and 4 bases, there was a span of 11 bases. The CDR3 nucleotides are TGTGCCACCAGCAGAGGGGGGGGTTTAAATCAGCCCCAGCATTTT. Translation gives CATSRGGGLNQPQHF.